A single TCR beta chain is shown here with its context. As handled by the study authors: The authors estimated nucleated cell counts from reference gene primer amplification. TCRdb's copy holds only in-frame clones and misses some; the assay was immunoSEQ multiplex PCR. Clone size and V and J calls were adopted from that table, with D and trimming inferred from the DNA. This table has about 270,000 clones, about 89% appearing once. Germline V gene lookup returns CDR1 MNHNY and CDR2 SVGAGI (reference sequence). This CDR3 has 14 amino acids. V was clipped by 2 bases and J by 10 bases, with 12 bases between them. This specimen belongs to a study of blood T cell repertoires in COVID-19. Participants had their cohort set by participant-reported clinical history.

The sequenced sample consisted of PBMCs or T cells enriched from blood (not recorded which). This chain uses TRBV6-6 with TRBJ1-6, with D possibly being TRBD1 (6 bases). This clonotype originated in a young woman who had recovered from COVID-19. CDR3 protein: CASSYKGGHSPLHF. For the CDR3, the DNA is TGTGCCAGCAGTTACAAAGGGGGTCACTCACCCCTCCACTTT.